Below, one T cell receptor beta chain is given with its context. Its antigen is currently unknown. The data were taken from a study of T cell responses to AZD1222 COVID-19 vaccine. The study, taken as a whole, reports: Reports indicate that nearly half of spike-specific TCRs are directed at unmutated variant regions. Females outnumbered males among donors, who were mostly white British; clonal diversity was possibly underestimated.

The protocol was immunoSEQ multiplex PCR, while the TCRdb copy is restricted to in-frame clones and leaves out a portion. The sample contains 18,000 or so clones, roughly 91% of which appear only once. The sequence came from an adult who received the AZD1222 COVID-19 vaccine. Material: peripheral blood, obtained 28 days after the second AZD1222 dose.

DNA for the CDR3: TGTGCCAGCTCAACGACTCAGGAGGCGGGAGGTTCCAATGAGCAGTTCTTC. Translation: CASSTTQEAGGSNEQFF. This chain joins TRBV18 and TRBJ2-1, with 8 bases identical to TRBD2. The CDR3 has 17 residues. Trimming took 5 bases from V and 6 from J; bases not matched to a gene: 15. Germline CDR1 is KGHSH and CDR2 is LQKENI.